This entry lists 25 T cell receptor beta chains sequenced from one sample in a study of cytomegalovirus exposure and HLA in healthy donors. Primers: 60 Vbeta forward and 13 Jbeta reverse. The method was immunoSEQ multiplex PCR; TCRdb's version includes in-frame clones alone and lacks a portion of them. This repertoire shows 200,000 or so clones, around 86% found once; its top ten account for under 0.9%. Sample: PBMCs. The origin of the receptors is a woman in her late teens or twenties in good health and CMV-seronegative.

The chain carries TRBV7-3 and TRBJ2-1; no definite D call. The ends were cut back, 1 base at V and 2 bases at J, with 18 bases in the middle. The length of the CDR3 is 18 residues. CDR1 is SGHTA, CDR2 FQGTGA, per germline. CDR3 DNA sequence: TGTGCCAGCAGCTTAAATGGTAGTCCCCTCGATGCCTACAATGAGCAGTTCTTC. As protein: CASSLNGSPLDAYNEQFF.

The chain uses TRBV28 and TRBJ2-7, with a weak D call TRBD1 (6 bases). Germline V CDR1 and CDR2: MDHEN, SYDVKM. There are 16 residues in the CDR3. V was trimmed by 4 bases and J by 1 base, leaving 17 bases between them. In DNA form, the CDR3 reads TGTGCCAGCAGTTCACGACGACAGGTCGCTTCCTACGAGCAGTACTTC. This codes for CASSSRRQVASYEQYF.

The CDR3 bases are TGTGCCAGCAGCTTCTCACCGGGACTAGGGAGCACAGATACGCAGTATTTT. Protein sequence: CASSFSPGLGSTDTQYF. The rearrangement uses TRBV5-6 and TRBJ2-3, with TRBD2 matching 8 bases. The germline CDR1 and CDR2 sequences are SGHDT and YYEEEE. CDR3 length: 17 amino acids. The ends lost 2 bases at V and 0 bases at J; junction bases unmatched: 8.

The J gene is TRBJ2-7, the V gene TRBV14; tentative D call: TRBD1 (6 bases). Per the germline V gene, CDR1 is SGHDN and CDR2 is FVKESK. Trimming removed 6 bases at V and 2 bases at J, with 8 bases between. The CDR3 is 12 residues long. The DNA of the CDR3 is TGTGCCAGCAGTCGGACAGCCTACGAGCAGTACTTC. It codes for CASSRTAYEQYF. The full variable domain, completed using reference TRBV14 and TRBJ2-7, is EAGVTQFPSHSVIEKGQTVTLRCDPISGHDNLYWYRRVMGKEIKFLLHFVKESKQDESGMPNNRFLAERTGGTYSTLKVQPAELEDSGVYFCASSRTAYEQYFGPGTRLTVT.

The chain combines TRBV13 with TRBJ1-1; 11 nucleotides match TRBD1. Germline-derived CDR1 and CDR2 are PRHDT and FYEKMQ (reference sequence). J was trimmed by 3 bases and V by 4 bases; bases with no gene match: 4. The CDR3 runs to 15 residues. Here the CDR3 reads CASSSGQGAYTEAFF. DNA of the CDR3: TGTGCCAGCAGCTCCGGACAGGGGGCTTACACTGAAGCTTTCTTT.

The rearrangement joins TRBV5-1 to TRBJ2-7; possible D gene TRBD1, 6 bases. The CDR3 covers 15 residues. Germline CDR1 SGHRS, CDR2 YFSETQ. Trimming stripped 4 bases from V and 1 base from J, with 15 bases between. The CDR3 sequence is CASSPDRIDSYEQYF. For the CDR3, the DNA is TGCGCCAGCAGCCCCGACAGGATTGATTCCTACGAGCAGTACTTC.

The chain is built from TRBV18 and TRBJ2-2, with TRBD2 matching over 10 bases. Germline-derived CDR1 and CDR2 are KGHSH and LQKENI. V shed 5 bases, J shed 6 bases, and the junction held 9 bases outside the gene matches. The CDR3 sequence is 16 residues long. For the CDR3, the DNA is TGTGCCAGCTCAGAGAAAACCGGGACTAGCGCCGGGGAGCTGTTTTTT. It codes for CASSEKTGTSAGELFF.

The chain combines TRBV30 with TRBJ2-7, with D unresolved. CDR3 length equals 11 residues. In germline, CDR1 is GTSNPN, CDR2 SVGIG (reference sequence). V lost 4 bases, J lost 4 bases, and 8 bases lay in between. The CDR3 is CAWKLSYEQYF. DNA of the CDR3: TGTGCCTGGAAGCTAAGTTACGAGCAGTACTTC.

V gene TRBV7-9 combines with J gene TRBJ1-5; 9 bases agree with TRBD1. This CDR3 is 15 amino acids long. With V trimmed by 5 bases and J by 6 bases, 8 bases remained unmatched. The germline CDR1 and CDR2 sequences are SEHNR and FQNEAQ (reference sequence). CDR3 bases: TGTGCCAGCAGCCCCGCTGACAGGGGGGGTCAGCCCCAGCATTTT. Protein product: CASSPADRGGQPQHF.

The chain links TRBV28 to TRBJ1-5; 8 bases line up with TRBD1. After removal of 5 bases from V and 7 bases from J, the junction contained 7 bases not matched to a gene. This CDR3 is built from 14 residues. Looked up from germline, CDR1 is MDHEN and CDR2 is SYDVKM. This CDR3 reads CASSPMTGDQPQHF. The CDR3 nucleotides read TGTGCCAGCAGTCCGATGACAGGGGACCAGCCCCAGCATTTT.

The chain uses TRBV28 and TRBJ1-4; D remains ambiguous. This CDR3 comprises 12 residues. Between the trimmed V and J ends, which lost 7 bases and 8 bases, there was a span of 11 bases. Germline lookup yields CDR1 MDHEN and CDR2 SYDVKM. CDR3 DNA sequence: TGTGCCAGCACAATTCCGAGGGAAAAACTGTTTTTT. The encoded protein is CASTIPREKLFF.

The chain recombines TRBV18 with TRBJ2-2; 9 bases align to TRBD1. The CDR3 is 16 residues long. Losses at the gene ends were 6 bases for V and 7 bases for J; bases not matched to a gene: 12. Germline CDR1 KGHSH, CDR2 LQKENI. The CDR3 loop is CASSSNRDRDSGELFF. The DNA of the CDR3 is TGTGCCAGCTCCTCAAACCGGGACAGGGACAGCGGGGAGCTGTTTTTT.

The CDR3 loop reads CASSPTGANYGYTF. In DNA, the CDR3 is TGTGCCAGCAGCCCGACAGGGGCTAACTATGGCTACACCTTC. This chain uses TRBV5-6 with TRBJ1-2; 8 nucleotides align to TRBD1. In germline, CDR1 is SGHDT, CDR2 YYEEEE. With V trimmed by 4 bases and J by 0 bases, 2 bases remained unmatched. CDR3 length: 14 amino acids.

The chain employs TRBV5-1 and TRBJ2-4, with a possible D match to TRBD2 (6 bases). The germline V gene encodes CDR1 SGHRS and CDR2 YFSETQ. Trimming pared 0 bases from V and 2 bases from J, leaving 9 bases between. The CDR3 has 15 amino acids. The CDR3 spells CASSLDGGTKNIQYF. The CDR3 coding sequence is TGCGCCAGCAGCTTGGACGGAGGGACCAAAAACATTCAGTACTTC.

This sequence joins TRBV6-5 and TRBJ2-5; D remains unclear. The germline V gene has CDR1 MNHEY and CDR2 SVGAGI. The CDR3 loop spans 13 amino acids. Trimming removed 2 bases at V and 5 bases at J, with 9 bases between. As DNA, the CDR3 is TGTGCCAGCAGTTACGGAGACGCGGAGACCCAGTACTTC. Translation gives CASSYGDAETQYF.

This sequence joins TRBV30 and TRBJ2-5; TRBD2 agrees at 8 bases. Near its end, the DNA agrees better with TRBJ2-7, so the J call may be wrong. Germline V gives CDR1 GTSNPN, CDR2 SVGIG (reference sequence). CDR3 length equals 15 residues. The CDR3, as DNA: TGTGCCTGGAGTGTACGGGACGGGAGGGCCTACGAGCAGTACTTC. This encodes CAWSVRDGRAYEQYF.

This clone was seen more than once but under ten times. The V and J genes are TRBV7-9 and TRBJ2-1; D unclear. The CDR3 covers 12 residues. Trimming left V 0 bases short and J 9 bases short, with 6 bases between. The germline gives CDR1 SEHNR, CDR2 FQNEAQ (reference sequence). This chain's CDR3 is CASSLARAEQFF. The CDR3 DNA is TGTGCCAGCAGCTTAGCTAGAGCTGAGCAGTTCTTC.

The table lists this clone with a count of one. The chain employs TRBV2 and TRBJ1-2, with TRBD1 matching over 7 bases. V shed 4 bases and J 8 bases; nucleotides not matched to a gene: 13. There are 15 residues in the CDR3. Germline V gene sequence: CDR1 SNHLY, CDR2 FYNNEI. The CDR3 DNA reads TGTGCCAGCAGTGTTATGTCGGCAGGGGGACGGGGCTACACCTTC. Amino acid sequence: CASSVMSAGGRGYTF.

CDR3 amino acids: CASSKRDSGNTIYF. The CDR3 nucleotides read TGTGCCAGTAGTAAACGGGACTCTGGAAACACCATATATTTT. The V and J genes are TRBV19 and TRBJ1-3, with D hard to call. The CDR3 length is 14 residues. The V end lost 4 bases, the J end lost 0 bases, and 7 bases lay between the germline ends. Looked up from germline, CDR1 is LNHDA and CDR2 is SQIVND (reference sequence).

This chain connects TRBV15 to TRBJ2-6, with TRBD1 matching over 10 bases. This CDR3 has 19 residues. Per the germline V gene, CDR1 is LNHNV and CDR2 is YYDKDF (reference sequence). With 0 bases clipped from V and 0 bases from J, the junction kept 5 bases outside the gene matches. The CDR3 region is CATSRDYGTGASGANVLTF. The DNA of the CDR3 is TGTGCCACCAGCAGAGATTATGGGACAGGGGCCTCTGGGGCCAACGTCCTGACTTTC. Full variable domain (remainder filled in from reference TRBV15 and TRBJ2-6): DAMVIQNPRYQVTQFGKPVTLSCSQTLNHNVMYWYQQKSSQAPKLLFHYYDKDFNNEADTPDNFQSRRPNTSFCFLDIRSPGLGDTAMYLCATSRDYGTGASGANVLTFGAGSRLTVL.

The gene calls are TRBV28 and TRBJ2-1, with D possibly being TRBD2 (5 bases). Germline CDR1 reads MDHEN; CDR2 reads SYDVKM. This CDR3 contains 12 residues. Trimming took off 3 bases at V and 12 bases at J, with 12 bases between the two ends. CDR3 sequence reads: CASSFDIRGQFF. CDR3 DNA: TGTGCCAGCAGTTTTGATATACGGGGGCAGTTCTTC.

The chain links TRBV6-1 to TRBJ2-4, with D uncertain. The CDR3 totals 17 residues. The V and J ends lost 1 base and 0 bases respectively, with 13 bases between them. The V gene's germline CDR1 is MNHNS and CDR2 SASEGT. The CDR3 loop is CASSEDEQALAKNIQYF. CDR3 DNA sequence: TGTGCCAGCAGTGAAGACGAGCAGGCATTAGCCAAAAACATTCAGTACTTC.

The CDR3 bases are TGTGCCACCAGCAGAGATACCCCCGCCGGACAACCAACTACCGGGGAGCTGTTTTTT. It is translated as CATSRDTPAGQPTTGELFF. The rearrangement uses TRBV15 and TRBJ2-2, with a weak D call TRBD1 (5 bases). Trimming took 0 bases from V and 5 from J, leaving 22 bases between them. The CDR3 is made up of 19 amino acids. Per the germline V gene, CDR1 is LNHNV and CDR2 is YYDKDF (reference sequence).

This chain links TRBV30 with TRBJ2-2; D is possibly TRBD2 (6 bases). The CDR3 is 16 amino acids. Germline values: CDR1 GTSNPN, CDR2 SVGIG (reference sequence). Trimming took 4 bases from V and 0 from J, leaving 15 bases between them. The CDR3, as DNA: TGTGCCTGGACGTCACCGGGACTGGCGAACACCGGGGAGCTGTTTTTT. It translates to CAWTSPGLANTGELFF.

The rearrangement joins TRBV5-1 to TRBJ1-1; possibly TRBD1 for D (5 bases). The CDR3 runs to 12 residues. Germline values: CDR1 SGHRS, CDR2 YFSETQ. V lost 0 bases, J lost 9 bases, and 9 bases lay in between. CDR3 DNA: TGCGCCAGCAGCTTGGCCAAGGGGCAAGCTTTCTTT. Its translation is CASSLAKGQAFF.